These 20 T cell receptor beta chains were all obtained from the same sample, sequenced in a study of T cells in Graves' hyperthyroidism and ophthalmopathy. There were TCR beta CDR3 regions amplified from RNA transcripts. The study used the HTBI primer set for a first-round RT-PCR of the TCR CDR3. In TCRdb, the multiplex PCR reads were re-called with MiXCR into one record per CDR3 protein. The table lists 600,000 to 750,000 distinct CDR3 sequences, about 18% of them singletons. The sequencing sample was made of blood. The receptors shown here come from a man between 50 and 59 years old with Graves' hyperthyroidism.

This clonotype was detected many times. The chain recombines TRBV28 with TRBJ2-6; D not resolved. The CDR3 has 16 amino acids. The germline gives CDR1 MDHEN, CDR2 SYDVKM. Trimming shortened V by 10 bases and J by 2 bases, and 18 bases separated the two germline ends. DNA of the CDR3: TGTGCCACATACCCCGGACGGCGGACTGGGGCCAACGTCCTGACTTTC. This gives the protein CATYPGRRTGANVLTF.

This clonotype was counted ten times or more. This chain joins TRBV5-4 and TRBJ1-4; tentatively, D is TRBD1 (5 bases). This CDR3 region has 14 residues. Germline lookup yields CDR1 SGHNT and CDR2 YYREEE (reference sequence). Trimming removed 3 bases at V and 7 bases at J, with 13 bases between. This CDR3 is CASSSQATLEKLFF. Written as DNA, the CDR3 is TGTGCCAGCAGCTCACAGGCTACACTTGAAAAACTGTTTTTT.

The chain links TRBV19 to TRBJ2-1; possibly TRBD2 for D (6 bases). The CDR3 is made up of 17 amino acids. V lost 0 bases to trimming and J lost 0 bases, with 12 bases between them. Germline CDR1 reads LNHDA; CDR2 reads SQIVND (reference sequence). The DNA of the CDR3 is TGTGCCAGTAGTATAGATCGGGCGGGAAGCTCCTACAATGAGCAGTTCTTC. Amino acid sequence: CASSIDRAGSSYNEQFF.

The chain uses TRBV13 and TRBJ1-4; tentative D call: TRBD1 (6 bases). Trimming shortened V by 5 bases and J by 5 bases, and 18 bases separated the two germline ends. There are 16 residues in the CDR3. CDR1 PRHDT and CDR2 FYEKMQ come from the germline V gene (reference sequence). In DNA, the CDR3 is TGTGCCAGCAGCCCACCAACAGGGAGGAGGAATGAAAAACTGTTTTTT. It yields the protein CASSPPTGRRNEKLFF.

This clonotype appeared a few times. V usage is TRBV30 and J usage is TRBJ1-1, with a weak D call TRBD1 (5 bases). From germline, CDR1 is GTSNPN and CDR2 SVGIG (reference sequence). This CDR3 region has 13 residues. V lost 3 bases, J lost 5 bases, and 13 bases lay in between. The CDR3 sequence: CAWSRDLGTEAFF. The DNA of the CDR3 is TGTGCCTGGAGCAGGGACTTGGGAACTGAAGCTTTCTTT.

This chain joins TRBV20-1 and TRBJ2-3; 7 nucleotides agree with TRBD1. The DNA end lines up better with TRBJ1-5; the J call may be wrong. Germline V gives CDR1 DFQATT, CDR2 SNEGSKA (reference sequence). The CDR3 covers 17 residues. Here the CDR3 DNA reads TGCAGTGCTCATTTCGTCGGGACAGCTATAAACACAGATACGCAGCATTTT. Its protein is CSAHFVGTAINTDTQHF.

The chain joins TRBV11-2 to TRBJ2-2; 8 bases align to TRBD2. The CDR3 covers 16 residues. CDR1 and CDR2 (germline): SGHAT, FQNNGV. V was pared by 2 bases and J by 0 bases, with 2 bases of the junction left unmatched. The CDR3 sequence: CASSLLGLANTGELFF. CDR3 DNA sequence: TGTGCCAGCAGCTTACTGGGACTAGCGAACACCGGGGAGCTGTTTTTT.

The chain employs TRBV6-2 or TRBV6-3 and TRBJ2-1; D is tentatively TRBD1 or TRBD2 (6 bases each). CDR3 length: 11 residues. Trimming shortened V by 6 bases and J by 10 bases, and 10 bases separated the two germline ends. The germline V gene encodes CDR1 MNHEY and CDR2 SVGEGT. The DNA of the CDR3 is TGTGCCAGCAGCCCGGGGGCCGAGCAGTTCTTC. The encoded protein is CASSPGAEQFF.

This chain joins TRBV5-1 and TRBJ2-2; 7 bases line up with TRBD1. Germline lookup yields CDR1 SGHRS and CDR2 YFSETQ. V dropped 4 bases and J dropped 6; count of bases not matched to a gene: 6. The CDR3 spans 14 residues. CDR3 in DNA: TGCGCCAGCAGCGTCGACAGGGAGTCCGGGGAGCTGTTTTTT. It is translated as CASSVDRESGELFF.

With respect to this clonotype: This clone may be a read error of a much larger clone one base away. This chain joins TRBV5-1 and TRBJ2-7; D perhaps matches TRBD1 (6 bases). The CDR3 runs to 14 residues. Per germline, CDR1 SGHRS and CDR2 YFSETQ. CDR3 protein: CVSSSAGTLNEQYF. CDR3 DNA: TGCGTCAGCAGCTCGGCCGGGACACTAAACGAGCAGTACTTC.

This clonotype was seen repeatedly, ten times or more. The genes are TRBV9 and TRBJ2-1; no definite D call. Trimming cost V 0 bases and J 2 bases, with 9 bases left between them. This CDR3 spans 15 amino acids. Germline CDR1 and CDR2: SGDLS and YYNGEE. The DNA of the CDR3 is TGTGCCAGCAGCGTAGTACCGATCCCCTACAATGAGCAGTTCTTC. Protein product: CASSVVPIPYNEQFF. Full variable domain (remainder filled in from reference TRBV9 and TRBJ2-1): DSGVTQTPKHLITATGQRVTLRCSPRSGDLSVYWYQQSLDQGLQFLIQYYNGEERAKGNILERFSAQQFPDLHSELNLSSLELGDSALYFCASSVVPIPYNEQFFGPGTRLTVL.

In this sample, this clonotype turned up many times. The rearrangement links TRBV7-2 to TRBJ2-7; 7 bases match TRBD1. Germline assignment: CDR1 SGHTA and CDR2 FQGNSA. The CDR3 is 16 amino acids. Trimming cost V 7 bases and J 3 bases; bases outside gene matches: 15. In DNA, the CDR3 is TGTGCCAGCACCTATCCCCCCAGACAGGGAAACTACGAGCAGTACTTC. Translating gives CASTYPPRQGNYEQYF.

This chain joins TRBV11-1 and TRBJ2-7; a possible D gene is TRBD1 (6 bases). The CDR3 covers 14 residues. With 3 bases removed from V and 5 bases from J, the gap between germline ends came to 14 bases. From germline, CDR1 is SGHAT and CDR2 FQDESV (reference sequence). CDR3 sequence (DNA): TGTGCCAGCAGCTTCCAGGGGCGAGAGGACGAGCAGTACTTC. It yields the protein CASSFQGREDEQYF.

This chain connects TRBV29-1 to TRBJ1-1, with D maybe TRBD1 (5 bases). Trimming cost V 7 bases and J 5 bases, with 14 bases left between them. This CDR3 is built from 12 residues. Germline lookup yields CDR1 SQVTM and CDR2 ANQGSEA. CDR3 coding DNA: TGCAGCGGTCAGGGTATAGATACTGAAGCTTTCTTT. Protein sequence: CSGQGIDTEAFF.

This clonotype showed up many times. V and J are TRBV12-3 or TRBV12-4 and TRBJ2-7; 9 bases are a match to TRBD1. The CDR3 extends over 15 amino acids. V lost 5 bases, J lost 3 bases, and 8 bases stayed unmatched. The DNA of the CDR3 is TGTGCCAGCAGTCAAGGACAGGGGTTTATCTACGAGCAGTACTTC. Protein product: CASSQGQGFIYEQYF.

This clonotype was observed many times. The chain uses TRBV2 and TRBJ2-7, with 13 bases fitting TRBD2. The trim removed 7 bases at V and 7 bases at J, leaving 7 bases unmatched. From germline, CDR1 is SNHLY and CDR2 FYNNEI. The CDR3 has 14 amino acids. The CDR3, as DNA: TGTGCCAGCACCGGACTAGCGGGAGTCGGAGAGCAGTACTTC. This gives the protein CASTGLAGVGEQYF.

This clonotype showed up just a few times. This chain uses TRBV25-1 with TRBJ2-2, with D perhaps TRBD2 (5 bases). CDR1 is MGHDK, CDR2 SYGVNS, per germline. V was clipped by 10 bases and J by 5 bases, with 11 bases between them. CDR3 length: 12 residues. The CDR3 bases are TGTGCCAACCCGCCGGGGACCGGGGAGCTGTTTTTT. This translates into CANPPGTGELFF.

V is TRBV11-2 and J is TRBJ2-5; maybe TRBD2 (6 bases). The germline V gene encodes CDR1 SGHAT and CDR2 FQNNGV. V lost 2 bases, J lost 5 bases, and 21 bases lay in between. This CDR3 spans 17 amino acids. As DNA, the CDR3 is TGTGCCAGCAGCTTAACCCCCCTACCGGGAGTACAGGAGACCCAGTACTTC. It encodes CASSLTPLPGVQETQYF.

The V and J genes are TRBV4-3 and TRBJ2-7; D gene uncertain. V lost 0 bases, J lost 3 bases, and 15 bases lay in between. The CDR3 sequence is 16 residues long. Germline V lookup: CDR1 LGHNA, CDR2 YSLEER. CDR3 sequence (DNA): TGCGCCAGCAGCCAAGAGCTTGGATTACACATCTACGAGCAGTACTTC. Encoded protein: CASSQELGLHIYEQYF.

This clonotype was seen ten or more times. The V and J genes are TRBV2 and TRBJ2-1, with 14 bases aligning to TRBD2. Losses at the gene ends were 6 bases for V and 0 bases for J; bases not matched to a gene: 1. This CDR3 spans 16 amino acids. The germline V gene has CDR1 SNHLY and CDR2 FYNNEI. This chain's CDR3 is CASRGTSGSSYNEQFF. The CDR3 coding sequence is TGTGCCAGCAGAGGGACTAGCGGGAGCTCCTACAATGAGCAGTTCTTC.